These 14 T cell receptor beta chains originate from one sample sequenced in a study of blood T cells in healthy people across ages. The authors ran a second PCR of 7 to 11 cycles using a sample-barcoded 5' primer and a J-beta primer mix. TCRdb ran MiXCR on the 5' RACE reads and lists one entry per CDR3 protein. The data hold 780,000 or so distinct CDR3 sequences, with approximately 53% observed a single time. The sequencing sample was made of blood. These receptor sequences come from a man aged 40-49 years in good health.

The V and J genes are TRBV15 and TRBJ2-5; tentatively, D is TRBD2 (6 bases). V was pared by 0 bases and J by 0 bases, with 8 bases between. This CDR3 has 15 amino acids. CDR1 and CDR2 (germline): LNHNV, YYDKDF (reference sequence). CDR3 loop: CATSREGGYQETQYF. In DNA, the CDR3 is TGTGCCACCAGCAGAGAGGGAGGTTACCAAGAGACCCAGTACTTC.

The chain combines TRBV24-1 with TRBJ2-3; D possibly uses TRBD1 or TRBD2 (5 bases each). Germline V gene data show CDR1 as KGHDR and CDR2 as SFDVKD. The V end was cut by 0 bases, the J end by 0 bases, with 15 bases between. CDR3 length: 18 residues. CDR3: CATSDLQGTPGSTDTQYF. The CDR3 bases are TGTGCCACCAGTGATTTGCAAGGGACCCCTGGGAGCACAGATACGCAGTATTTT.

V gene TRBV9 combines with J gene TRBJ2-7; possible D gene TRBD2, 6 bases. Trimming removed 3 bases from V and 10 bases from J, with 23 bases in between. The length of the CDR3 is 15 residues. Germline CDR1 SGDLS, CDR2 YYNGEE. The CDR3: CASSALADTAGIQYF. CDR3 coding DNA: TGTGCCAGCAGCGCCCTAGCAGACACCGCGGGGATTCAGTACTTC.

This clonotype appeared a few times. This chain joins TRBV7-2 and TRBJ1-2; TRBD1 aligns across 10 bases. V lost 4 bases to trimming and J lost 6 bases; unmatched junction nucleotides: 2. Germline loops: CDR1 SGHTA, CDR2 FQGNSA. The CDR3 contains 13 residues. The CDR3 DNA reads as TGTGCCAGCAGCTACGGGACAGGGGATGGCTACACCTTC. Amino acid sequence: CASSYGTGDGYTF. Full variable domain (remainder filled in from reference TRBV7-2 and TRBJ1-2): GAGVSQSPSNKVTEKGKDVELRCDPISGHTALYWYRQSLGQGLEFLIYFQGNSAPDKSGLPSDRFSAERTGGSVSTLTIQRTQQEDSAVYLCASSYGTGDGYTFGSGTRLTVV.

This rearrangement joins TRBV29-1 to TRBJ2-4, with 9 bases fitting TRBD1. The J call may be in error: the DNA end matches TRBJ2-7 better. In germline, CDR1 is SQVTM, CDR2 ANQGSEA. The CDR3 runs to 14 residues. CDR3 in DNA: TGCAGCGTAGTAGGAAACAGGGGGCTATACGAGCAGTACTTC. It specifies CSVVGNRGLYEQYF.

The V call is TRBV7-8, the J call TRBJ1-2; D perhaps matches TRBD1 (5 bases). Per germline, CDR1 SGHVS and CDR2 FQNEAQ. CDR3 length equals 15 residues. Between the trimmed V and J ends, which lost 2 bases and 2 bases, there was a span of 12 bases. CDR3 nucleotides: TGTGCCAGCAGCTTAATAGGGGCCGCAAACTATGGCTACACCTTC. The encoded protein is CASSLIGAANYGYTF.

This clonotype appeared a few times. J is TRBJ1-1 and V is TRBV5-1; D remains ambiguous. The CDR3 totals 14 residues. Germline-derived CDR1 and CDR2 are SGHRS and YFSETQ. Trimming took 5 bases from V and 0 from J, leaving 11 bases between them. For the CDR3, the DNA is TGCGCCAGCAGTACAGAAGGATTGAACACTGAAGCTTTCTTT. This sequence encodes CASSTEGLNTEAFF.

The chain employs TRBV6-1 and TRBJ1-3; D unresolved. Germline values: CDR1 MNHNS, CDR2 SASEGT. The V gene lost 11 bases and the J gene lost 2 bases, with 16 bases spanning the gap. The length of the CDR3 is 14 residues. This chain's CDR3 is CAGRAPLPGNTIYF. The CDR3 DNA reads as TGTGCCGGCCGAGCGCCCCTCCCTGGAAACACCATATATTTT.

Here the CDR3 reads CASRRLASLQFF. CDR3 nucleotide sequence: TGCGCCAGCAGAAGACTAGCGAGTCTGCAGTTCTTC. The chain has TRBV4-3 and TRBJ2-1; TRBD2 aligns across 8 bases. The CDR3 has 12 residues. V trimming: 6 bases; J trimming: 12 bases; junction bases outside the gene matches: 7. Germline V gene data show CDR1 as LGHNA and CDR2 as YSLEER.

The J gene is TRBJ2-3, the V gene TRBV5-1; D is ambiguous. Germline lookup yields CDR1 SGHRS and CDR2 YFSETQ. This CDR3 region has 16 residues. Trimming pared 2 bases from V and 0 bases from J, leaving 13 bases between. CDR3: CASSLRVGRSTDTQYF. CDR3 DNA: TGCGCCAGCAGCTTACGGGTCGGACGGAGCACAGATACGCAGTATTTT.

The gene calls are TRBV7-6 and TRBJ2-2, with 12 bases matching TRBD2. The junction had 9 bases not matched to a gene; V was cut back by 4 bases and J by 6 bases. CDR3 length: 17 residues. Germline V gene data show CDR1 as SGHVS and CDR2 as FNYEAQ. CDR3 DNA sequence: TGTGCCAGCAGCTCGCACCTAGCGGGGGGGCTACCCGGGGAGCTGTTTTTT. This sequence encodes CASSSHLAGGLPGELFF.

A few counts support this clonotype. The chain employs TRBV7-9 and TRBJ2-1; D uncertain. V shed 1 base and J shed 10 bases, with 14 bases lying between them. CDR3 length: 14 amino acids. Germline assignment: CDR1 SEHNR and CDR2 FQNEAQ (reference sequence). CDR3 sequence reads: CASSLDALPEEQFF. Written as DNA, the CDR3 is TGTGCCAGCAGCTTAGACGCTCTCCCTGAAGAGCAGTTCTTC.

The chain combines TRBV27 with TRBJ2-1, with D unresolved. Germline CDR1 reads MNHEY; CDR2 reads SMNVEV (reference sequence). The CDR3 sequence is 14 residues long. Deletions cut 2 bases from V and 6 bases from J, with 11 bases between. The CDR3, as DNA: TGTGCCAGCAGTTTACAAGTCCAGTCCAATGAGCAGTTCTTC. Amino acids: CASSLQVQSNEQFF.

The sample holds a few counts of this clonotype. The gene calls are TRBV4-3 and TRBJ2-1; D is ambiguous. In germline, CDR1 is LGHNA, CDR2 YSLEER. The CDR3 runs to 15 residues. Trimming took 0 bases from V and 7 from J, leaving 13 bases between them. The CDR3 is CASSQDRRSVNEQFF. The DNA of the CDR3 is TGCGCCAGCAGCCAAGACCGGAGATCAGTAAATGAGCAGTTCTTC.